This T cell receptor (beta chain) emerged from a study of identifying expanded T cells in peripheral blood. Data came from immunoSEQ multiplex PCR; TCRdb stores just in-frame clones and leaves some out. The table has around 130,000 clones, approximately 86% seen once; the top ten hold less than 10%. The sequenced sample consisted of blood. This clonotype was obtained from a person between 18 and 70 years old in good health.

DNA of the CDR3: TGTGCCAGTAGTATAGGTGACGTGAGCTCCTACGAGCAGTACTTC. Its translation is CASSIGDVSSYEQYF. This chain links TRBV19 with TRBJ2-7; no clear D gene. Trimming removed 1 base from V and 0 bases from J, with 10 bases in between. Germline CDR1 reads LNHDA; CDR2 reads SQIVND (reference sequence). The CDR3 sequence is 15 residues long.